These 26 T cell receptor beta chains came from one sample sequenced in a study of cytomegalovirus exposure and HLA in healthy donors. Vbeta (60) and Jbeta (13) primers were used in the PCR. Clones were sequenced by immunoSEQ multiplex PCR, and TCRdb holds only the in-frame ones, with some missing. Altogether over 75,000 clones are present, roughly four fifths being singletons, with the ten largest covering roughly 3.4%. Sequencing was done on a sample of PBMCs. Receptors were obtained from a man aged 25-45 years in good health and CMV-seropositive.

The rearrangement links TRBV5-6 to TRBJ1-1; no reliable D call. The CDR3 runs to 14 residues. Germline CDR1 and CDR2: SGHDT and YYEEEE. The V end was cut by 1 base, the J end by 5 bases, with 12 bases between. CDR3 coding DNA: TGTGCCAGCAGCTTGCTGCTGAGGGAGACTGAAGCTTTCTTT. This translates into CASSLLLRETEAFF.

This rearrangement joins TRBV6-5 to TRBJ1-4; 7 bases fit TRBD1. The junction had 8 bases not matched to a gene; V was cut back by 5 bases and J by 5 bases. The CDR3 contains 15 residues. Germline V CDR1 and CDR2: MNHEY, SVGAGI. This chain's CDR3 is CASSNWRQGNEKLFF. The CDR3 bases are TGTGCCAGCAGTAACTGGAGACAGGGAAATGAAAAACTGTTTTTT.

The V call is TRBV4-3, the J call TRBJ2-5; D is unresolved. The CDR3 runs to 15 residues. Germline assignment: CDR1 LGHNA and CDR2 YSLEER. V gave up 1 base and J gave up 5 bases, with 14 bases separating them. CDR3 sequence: CASSQGPGWMETQYF. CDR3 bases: TGCGCCAGCAGCCAAGGTCCAGGCTGGATGGAGACCCAGTACTTC.

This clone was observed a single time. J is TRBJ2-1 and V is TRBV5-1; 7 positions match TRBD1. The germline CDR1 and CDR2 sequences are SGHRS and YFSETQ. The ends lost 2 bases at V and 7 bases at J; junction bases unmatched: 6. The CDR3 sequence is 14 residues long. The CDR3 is CASSFKTGLNEQFF. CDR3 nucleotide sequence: TGCGCCAGCAGCTTTAAGACAGGGTTGAATGAGCAGTTCTTC.

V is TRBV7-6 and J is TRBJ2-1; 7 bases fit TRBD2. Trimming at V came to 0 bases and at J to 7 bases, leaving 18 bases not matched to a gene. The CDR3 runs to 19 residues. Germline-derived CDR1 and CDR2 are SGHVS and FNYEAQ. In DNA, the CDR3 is TGTGCCAGCAGCTTAGCCCTCTGGCTAGCGGAAGGAGAGTGGAATGAGCAGTTCTTC. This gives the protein CASSLALWLAEGEWNEQFF.

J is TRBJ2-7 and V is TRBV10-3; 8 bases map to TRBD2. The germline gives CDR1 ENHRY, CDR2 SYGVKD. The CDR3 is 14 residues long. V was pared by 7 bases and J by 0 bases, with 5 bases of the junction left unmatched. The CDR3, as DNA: TGTGCCATCACGGGGGGGGGAAGCTCCTACGAGCAGTACTTC. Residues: CAITGGGSSYEQYF.

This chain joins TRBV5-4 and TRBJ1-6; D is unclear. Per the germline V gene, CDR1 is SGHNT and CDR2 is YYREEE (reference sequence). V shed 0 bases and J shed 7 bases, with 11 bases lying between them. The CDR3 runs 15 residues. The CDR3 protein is CASSLDGVSNSPLHF. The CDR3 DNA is TGTGCCAGCAGCTTGGACGGTGTCTCCAATTCACCCCTCCACTTT.

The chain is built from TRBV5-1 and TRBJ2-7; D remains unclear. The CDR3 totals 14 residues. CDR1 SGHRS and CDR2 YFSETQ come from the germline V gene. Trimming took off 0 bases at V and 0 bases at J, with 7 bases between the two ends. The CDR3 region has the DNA TGCGCCAGCAGCTTGGGCGGCAGCTCCTACGAGCAGTACTTC. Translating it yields CASSLGGSSYEQYF.

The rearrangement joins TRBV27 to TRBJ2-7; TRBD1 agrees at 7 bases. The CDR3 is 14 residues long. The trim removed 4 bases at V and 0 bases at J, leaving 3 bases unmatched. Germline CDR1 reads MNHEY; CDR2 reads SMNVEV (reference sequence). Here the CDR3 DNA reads TGTGCCAGCAGTTACCGGGACAGCTCCTACGAGCAGTACTTC. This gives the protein CASSYRDSSYEQYF.

The chain's CDR3 is CASSGQGGSKNIQYF. CDR3 in DNA: TGCGCCAGCAGCGGACAGGGGGGGTCCAAAAACATTCAGTACTTC. The J gene is TRBJ2-4, the V gene TRBV5-1, with 10 bases fitting TRBD1. The CDR3 has 15 residues. The germline gives CDR1 SGHRS, CDR2 YFSETQ. V lost 4 bases and J lost 2; bases outside the gene matches: 3.

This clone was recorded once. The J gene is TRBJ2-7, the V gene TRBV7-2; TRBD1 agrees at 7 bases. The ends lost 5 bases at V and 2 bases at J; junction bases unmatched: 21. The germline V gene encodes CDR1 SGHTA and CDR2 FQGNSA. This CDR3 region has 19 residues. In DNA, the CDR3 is TGTGCCAGCAGCCTTTCCGCCGAAGGGGGCCGACGACCTACCTACGAGCAGTACTTC. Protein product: CASSLSAEGGRRPTYEQYF.

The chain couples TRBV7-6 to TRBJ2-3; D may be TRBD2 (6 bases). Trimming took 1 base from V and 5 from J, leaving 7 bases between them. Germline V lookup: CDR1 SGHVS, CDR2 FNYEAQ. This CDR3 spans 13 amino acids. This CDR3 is CASSLGRGDTQYF. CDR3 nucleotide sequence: TGTGCCAGCAGCTTAGGGAGGGGAGATACGCAGTATTTT. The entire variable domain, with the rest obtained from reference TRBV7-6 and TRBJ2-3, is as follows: GAGVSQSPRYKVTKRGQDVALRCDPISGHVSLYWYRQALGQGPEFLTYFNYEAQQDKSGLPNDRFSAERPEGSISTLTIQRTEQRDSAMYRCASSLGRGDTQYFGPGTRLTVL.

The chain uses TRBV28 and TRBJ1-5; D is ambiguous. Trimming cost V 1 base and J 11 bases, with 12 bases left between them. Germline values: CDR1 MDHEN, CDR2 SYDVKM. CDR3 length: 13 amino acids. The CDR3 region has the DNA TGTGCCAGCAGTTTATTTGAGCATTCGGCCCAGCATTTT. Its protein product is CASSLFEHSAQHF.

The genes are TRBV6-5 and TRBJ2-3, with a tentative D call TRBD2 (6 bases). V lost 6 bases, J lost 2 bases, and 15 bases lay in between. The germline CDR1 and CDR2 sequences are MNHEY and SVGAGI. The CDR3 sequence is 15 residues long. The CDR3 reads CASSLRGLYTDTQYF. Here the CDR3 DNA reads TGTGCCAGCAGCCTCCGGGGACTTTACACAGATACGCAGTATTTT.

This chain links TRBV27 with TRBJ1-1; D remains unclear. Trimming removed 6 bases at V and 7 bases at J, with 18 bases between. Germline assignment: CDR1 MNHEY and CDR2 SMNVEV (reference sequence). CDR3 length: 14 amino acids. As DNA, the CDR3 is TGTGCCAGCAGCCCTCGAACTAAGCCCATTGAAGCTTTCTTT. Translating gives CASSPRTKPIEAFF.

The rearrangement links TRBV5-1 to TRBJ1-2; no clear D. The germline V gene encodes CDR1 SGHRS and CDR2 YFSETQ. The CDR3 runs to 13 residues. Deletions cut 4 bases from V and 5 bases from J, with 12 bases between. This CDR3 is CASSPATGYGYTF. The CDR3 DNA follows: TGCGCCAGCAGCCCGGCGACGGGATATGGCTACACCTTC.

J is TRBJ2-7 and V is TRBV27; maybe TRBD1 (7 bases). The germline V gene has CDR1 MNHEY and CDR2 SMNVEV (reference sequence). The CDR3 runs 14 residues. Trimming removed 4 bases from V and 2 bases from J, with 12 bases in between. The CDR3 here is CASSWAGGTYEQYF. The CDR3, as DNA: TGTGCCAGCAGTTGGGCAGGGGGGACCTACGAGCAGTACTTC.

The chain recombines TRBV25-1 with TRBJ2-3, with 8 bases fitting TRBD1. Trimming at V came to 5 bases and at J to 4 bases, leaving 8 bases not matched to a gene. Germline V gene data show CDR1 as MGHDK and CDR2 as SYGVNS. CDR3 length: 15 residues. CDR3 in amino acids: CASSSPTGGADTQYF. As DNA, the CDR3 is TGTGCCAGCAGTTCCCCTACAGGGGGTGCAGATACGCAGTATTTT.

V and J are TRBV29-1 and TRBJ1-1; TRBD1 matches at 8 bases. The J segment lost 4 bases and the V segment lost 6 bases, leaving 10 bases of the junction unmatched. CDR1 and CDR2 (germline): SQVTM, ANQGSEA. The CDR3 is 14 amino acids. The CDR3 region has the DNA TGCAGCGTCCAAAACAGGGGGATTGTCACTGAAGCTTTCTTT. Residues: CSVQNRGIVTEAFF. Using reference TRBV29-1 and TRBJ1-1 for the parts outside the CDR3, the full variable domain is SAVISQKPSRDICQRGTSLTIQCQVDSQVTMMFWYRQQPGQSLTLIATANQGSEATYESGFVIDKFPISRPNLTFSTLTVSNMSPEDSSIYLCSVQNRGIVTEAFFGQGTRLTVV.

CDR3 sequence: CASSEPVPYGYTF. The CDR3 nucleotides read TGTGCCAGCAGTGAGCCAGTGCCCTATGGCTACACCTTC. V and J are TRBV2 and TRBJ1-2; D call uncertain. Germline assignment: CDR1 SNHLY and CDR2 FYNNEI. The CDR3 spans 13 residues. Trimming left V 3 bases short and J 4 bases short, with 9 bases between.

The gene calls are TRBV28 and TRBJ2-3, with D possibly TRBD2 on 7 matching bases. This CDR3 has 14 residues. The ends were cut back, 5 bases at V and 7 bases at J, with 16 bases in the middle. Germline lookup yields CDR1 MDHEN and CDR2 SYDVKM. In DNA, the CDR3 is TGTGCCAGCAGTCGCCTGGGGAGGGGGAATACGCAGTATTTT. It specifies CASSRLGRGNTQYF.

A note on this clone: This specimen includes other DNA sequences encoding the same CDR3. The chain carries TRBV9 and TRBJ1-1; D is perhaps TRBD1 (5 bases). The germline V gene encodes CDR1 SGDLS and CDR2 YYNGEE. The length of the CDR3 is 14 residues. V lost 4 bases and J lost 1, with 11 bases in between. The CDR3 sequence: CASSRGVANTEAFF. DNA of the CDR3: TGTGCCAGCAGCCGGGGGGTAGCGAACACTGAAGCTTTCTTT.

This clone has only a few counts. The CDR3 region has the DNA TGCGCCAGCAGCACCCGACTAGCGGGAGGGATAGATACGCAGTATTTT. Protein product: CASSTRLAGGIDTQYF. V and J are TRBV4-1 and TRBJ2-3; 14 nucleotides agree with TRBD2. The CDR3 runs to 16 residues. Germline V gives CDR1 MGHRA, CDR2 YSYEKL. V lost 5 bases, J lost 5 bases, and 6 bases stayed unmatched.

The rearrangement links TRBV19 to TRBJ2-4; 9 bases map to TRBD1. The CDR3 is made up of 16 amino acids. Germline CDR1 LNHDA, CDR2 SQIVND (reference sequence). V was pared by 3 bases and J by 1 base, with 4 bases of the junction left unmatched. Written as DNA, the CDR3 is TGTGCCAGTAGTATCCGGGACAGGGCGGCCAAAAACATTCAGTACTTC. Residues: CASSIRDRAAKNIQYF.

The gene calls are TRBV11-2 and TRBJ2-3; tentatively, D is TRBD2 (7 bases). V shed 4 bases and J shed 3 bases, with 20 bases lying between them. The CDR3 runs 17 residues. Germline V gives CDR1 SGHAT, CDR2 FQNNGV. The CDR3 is CASSYGGPAVGTDTQYF. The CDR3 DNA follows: TGTGCCAGCAGCTACGGGGGGCCCGCGGTCGGGACAGATACGCAGTATTTT.

The CDR3 nucleotides are TGTGCCAGCAGTGACCAGATTGACAGACCACCGAACACCGGGGAGCTGTTTTTT. It yields the protein CASSDQIDRPPNTGELFF. The chain joins TRBV2 to TRBJ2-2; D perhaps matches TRBD1 (5 bases). CDR3 length: 18 residues. Germline V gene data show CDR1 as SNHLY and CDR2 as FYNNEI. Deletions cut 3 bases from V and 0 bases from J, with 17 bases between.